The TCR beta chain under discussion was sequenced for a study of shared clonotypes between healthy human individuals. Study at large: A couple of women and a few men aged 18 to 49 made up the donors. Study outcomes and limitations: Larger estimated richness was generally seen in naive subsets than in memory subsets. Sampling covered blood only; tissue repertoires likely differ.

Here immunoSEQ multiplex PCR was the method, and the copy in TCRdb shows in-frame clones only, minus some. The sample includes some 1,600,000 clones, around 98% of them seen just once. Regarding this clone: Its antigen is currently unknown.

Germline CDR1 reads SQVTM; CDR2 reads ANQGSEA. The CDR3 length is 13 residues. The V and J ends lost 4 bases and 4 bases respectively, with 12 bases between them. CD4+ cells were split into CD45RA+ naive and CD45RA-negative memory subsets. Sample: naive CD4+ T cells sorted from blood. Subset specified: CD45RA+ positively selected. The gene calls are TRBV29-1 and TRBJ2-3; D gene ambiguous. This clonotype was sampled from a man under 40 in good health. CDR3: CSVGGRRSDTQYF. Written as DNA, the CDR3 is TGCAGCGTTGGTGGCAGGCGGTCAGATACGCAGTATTTT.